The 28 T cell receptor beta chains below were found in one sample sequenced in a study of T cell responses to AZD1222 COVID-19 vaccine. Measured with immunoSEQ multiplex PCR; TCRdb has only the in-frame clones, and not every one. The sample includes some 140,000 clones, under 95% of them seen just once. The sample in question was peripheral blood, obtained on day 0 of AZD1222 vaccination. These receptor sequences come from an adult in good health.

The gene calls are TRBV6-6 and TRBJ2-5; D is perhaps TRBD1 (6 bases). The CDR3 is 15 residues long. V was cut by 7 bases and J by 1 base, with 16 bases left in between. Germline lookup yields CDR1 MNHNY and CDR2 SVGAGI (reference sequence). The CDR3 DNA reads as TGTGCCAGCACCCCTACAGGGCTCCTCCAAGAGACCCAGTACTTC. Translated, it gives CASTPTGLLQETQYF.

The chain combines TRBV7-9 with TRBJ2-1; 7 nucleotides line up with TRBD2. The J segment lost 7 bases and the V segment lost 0 bases, leaving 6 bases of the junction unmatched. The CDR3 runs to 15 residues. Germline V gene data show CDR1 as SEHNR and CDR2 as FQNEAQ (reference sequence). CDR3 DNA sequence: TGTGCCAGCAGCTTAGCGCTGGGAGGGTCTAATGAGCAGTTCTTC. This codes for CASSLALGGSNEQFF.

The chain is built from TRBV18 and TRBJ1-2; D is unresolved. CDR3 size: 14 residues. Germline V gene data show CDR1 as KGHSH and CDR2 as LQKENI. Trimming removed 0 bases at V and 4 bases at J, with 9 bases between. CDR3 in DNA: TGTGCCAGCTCACCACCCGCCTCGGGCTATGGCTACACCTTC. Protein: CASSPPASGYGYTF.

The genes are TRBV5-1 and TRBJ2-7; maybe TRBD1 (5 bases). From germline, CDR1 is SGHRS and CDR2 YFSETQ. The CDR3 extends over 13 amino acids. Trimming left V 0 bases short and J 2 bases short, with 6 bases between. CDR3 coding DNA: TGCGCCAGCAGCTTGGAGGGGACCTACGAGCAGTACTTC. Translating it yields CASSLEGTYEQYF.

V gene TRBV5-1 combines with J gene TRBJ1-1; D is perhaps TRBD1 (5 bases). CDR1 is SGHRS, CDR2 YFSETQ, per germline. V was pared by 0 bases and J by 1 base, with 10 bases between. This CDR3 is 15 amino acids long. Written as DNA, the CDR3 is TGCGCCAGCAGCTTGGCCCTACAGGAGAACACTGAAGCTTTCTTT. It is translated as CASSLALQENTEAFF. The whole variable domain, filled in from reference TRBV5-1 and TRBJ1-1, reads KAGVTQTPRYLIKTRGQQVTLSCSPISGHRSVSWYQQTPGQGLQFLFEYFSETQRNKGNFPGRFSGRQFSNSRSEMNVSTLELGDSALYLCASSLALQENTEAFFGQGTRLTVV.

The chain employs TRBV12-3 or TRBV12-4 and TRBJ2-5, with unresolved D. Trimming stripped 3 bases from V and 4 bases from J, with 3 bases between. This CDR3 contains 11 residues. Written as DNA, the CDR3 is TGTGCCAGCAGTTTCCTAGAGACCCAGTACTTC. Its protein product is CASSFLETQYF.

This rearrangement joins TRBV28 to TRBJ2-7; no clear D. Trimming cost V 6 bases and J 4 bases, with 4 bases left between them. Germline loops: CDR1 MDHEN, CDR2 SYDVKM. The CDR3 extends over 10 amino acids. The CDR3 is CASRHYEQYF. The CDR3 region has the DNA TGTGCCAGCAGGCATTACGAGCAGTACTTC.

The chain uses TRBV5-6 and TRBJ2-2, with 11 bases matching TRBD2. CDR1 is SGHDT and CDR2 is YYEEEE in the germline V gene. This CDR3 spans 17 amino acids. The junction had 13 bases not matched to a gene; V was cut back by 4 bases and J by 8 bases. The CDR3 here is CASSPILMTSGTGELFF. CDR3 nucleotides: TGTGCCAGCAGCCCCATACTGATGACTAGCGGGACTGGGGAGCTGTTTTTT.

This clone was counted between two and nine times. The rearrangement uses TRBV7-2 and TRBJ1-1; D is unresolved. CDR1 is SGHTA, CDR2 FQGNSA, per germline. CDR3 length: 13 amino acids. Deletions cut 5 bases from V and 5 bases from J, with 12 bases between. The CDR3 DNA is TGTGCCAGCAGCCTAACCGAGGAGACTGAAGCTTTCTTT. As protein: CASSLTEETEAFF.

The V and J genes are TRBV28 and TRBJ2-7, with 7 bases lining up with TRBD2. Per the germline V gene, CDR1 is MDHEN and CDR2 is SYDVKM. V shed 3 bases, J shed 4 bases, and the junction held 6 bases outside the gene matches. The CDR3 loop spans 14 amino acids. CDR3 sequence (DNA): TGTGCCAGCAGTTTGCGCGGGAGTGGGTACGAGCAGTACTTC. This sequence encodes CASSLRGSGYEQYF.

The rearrangement links TRBV28 to TRBJ1-3; D is perhaps TRBD1 (6 bases). The CDR3 has 15 amino acids. Germline V gene lookup returns CDR1 MDHEN and CDR2 SYDVKM. V lost 5 bases, J lost 2 bases, and 13 bases lay in between. In nucleotides, the CDR3 is TGTGCCAGCAGTCATGGGACACGTCCTGGAAACACCATATATTTT. Its protein product is CASSHGTRPGNTIYF.

J is TRBJ2-7 and V is TRBV28, with D possibly TRBD1 on 6 matching bases. Per the germline V gene, CDR1 is MDHEN and CDR2 is SYDVKM. This CDR3 spans 12 amino acids. With 10 bases removed from V and 3 bases from J, the gap between germline ends came to 13 bases. The CDR3 protein is CATRDRFYEQYF. CDR3 DNA: TGTGCCACCAGAGACAGGTTCTACGAGCAGTACTTC.

The V and J genes are TRBV18 and TRBJ2-7, with 8 bases identical to TRBD2. Germline CDR1 and CDR2: KGHSH and LQKENI. CDR3 length equals 13 residues. The J segment lost 6 bases and the V segment lost 6 bases, leaving 7 bases of the junction unmatched. The CDR3, as DNA: TGTGCCAGCTCCACCGGACTAGCCCGCGAGCAGTACTTC. Encoded protein: CASSTGLAREQYF.

The rearrangement joins TRBV9 to TRBJ2-3, with D tentatively TRBD1 (5 bases). Trimming removed 4 bases at V and 0 bases at J, with 9 bases between. The CDR3 consists of 14 residues. Germline CDR1 reads SGDLS; CDR2 reads YYNGEE. The CDR3 spells CASSPQGSTDTQYF. The CDR3 DNA reads TGTGCCAGCAGCCCCCAGGGTAGCACAGATACGCAGTATTTT. Based on the CDR3 plus reference TRBV9 and TRBJ2-3, the full variable domain is DSGVTQTPKHLITATGQRVTLRCSPRSGDLSVYWYQQSLDQGLQFLIQYYNGEERAKGNILERFSAQQFPDLHSELNLSSLELGDSALYFCASSPQGSTDTQYFGPGTRLTVL.

The chain has TRBV28 and TRBJ1-1; D remains ambiguous. The germline CDR1 and CDR2 sequences are MDHEN and SYDVKM. This CDR3 is 14 amino acids long. Trimming left V 3 bases short and J 4 bases short, with 12 bases between. CDR3 sequence (DNA): TGTGCCAGCAGTTTTGGTCGGCGGGGCACTGAAGCTTTCTTT. The encoded protein is CASSFGRRGTEAFF. Filled out from reference TRBV28 and TRBJ1-1, the complete variable domain reads DVKVTQSSRYLVKRTGEKVFLECVQDMDHENMFWYRQDPGLGLRLIYFSYDVKMKEKGDIPEGYSVSREKKERFSLILESASTNQTSMYLCASSFGRRGTEAFFGQGTRLTVV.

V and J are TRBV4-1 and TRBJ1-4; D gene uncertain. Trimming cost V 0 bases and J 3 bases, with 14 bases left between them. Germline V CDR1 and CDR2: MGHRA, YSYEKL. This CDR3 region has 17 residues. This CDR3 reads CASSQDAGQNPNEKLFF. In DNA, the CDR3 is TGCGCCAGCAGCCAAGATGCGGGCCAGAACCCTAATGAAAAACTGTTTTTT.

This chain links TRBV5-4 with TRBJ2-2; TRBD2 matches at 13 bases. CDR1 is SGHNT, CDR2 YYREEE, per germline (reference sequence). The junction had 15 bases not matched to a gene; V was cut back by 6 bases and J by 4 bases. The CDR3 covers 19 residues. Here the CDR3 reads CASTFYRQGTSGTTGELFF. The CDR3 DNA reads TGTGCCAGCACATTTTACAGACAGGGGACTAGCGGGACCACCGGGGAGCTGTTTTTT.

This clone was counted once. V usage is TRBV5-1 and J usage is TRBJ1-5; tentative D call: TRBD1 (5 bases). The V gene's germline CDR1 is SGHRS and CDR2 YFSETQ. V lost 4 bases and J 2 bases, leaving 10 bases between the germline ends. CDR3 length equals 14 residues. CDR3 DNA: TGCGCCAGCAGCCCCGACAGTCGCAATCAGCCCCAGCATTTT. Its translation is CASSPDSRNQPQHF.

Here the CDR3 DNA reads TGTGCCAGCAGCGGTCCGGGACAGGGGACCACTGAAGCTTTCTTT. It is translated as CASSGPGQGTTEAFF. This chain uses TRBV9 with TRBJ1-1; 10 positions agree with TRBD1. In germline, CDR1 is SGDLS, CDR2 YYNGEE. V dropped 3 bases and J dropped 4; count of bases not matched to a gene: 6. The CDR3 loop spans 15 amino acids.

This chain joins TRBV2 and TRBJ1-3; 7 bases agree with TRBD1. The CDR3 is 15 amino acids. The germline CDR1 and CDR2 sequences are SNHLY and FYNNEI. V lost 6 bases and J lost 0; bases outside the gene matches: 5. This CDR3 is CASRRGDSSGNTIYF. DNA of the CDR3: TGTGCCAGCAGAAGGGGGGACAGCTCTGGAAACACCATATATTTT.

The V gene is TRBV28, the J gene TRBJ2-7, with D possibly being TRBD1 or TRBD2 (5 bases each). Trimming shortened V by 8 bases and J by 3 bases, and 17 bases separated the two germline ends. There are 14 residues in the CDR3. Germline V lookup: CDR1 MDHEN, CDR2 SYDVKM. The CDR3 sequence is CASSTWDRRYEQYF. CDR3 bases: TGTGCCAGCTCCACCTGGGACCGGCGCTACGAGCAGTACTTC.

The chain is built from TRBV7-6 and TRBJ1-1; tentative D call: TRBD1 (6 bases). CDR1 SGHVS and CDR2 FNYEAQ come from the germline V gene. CDR3 length equals 15 residues. V was clipped by 2 bases and J by 1 base, with 11 bases between them. CDR3 in amino acids: CASSLTGHTNTEAFF. In DNA form, the CDR3 reads TGTGCCAGCAGCTTAACGGGACACACGAACACTGAAGCTTTCTTT. The complete variable domain, with remaining parts taken from reference TRBV7-6 and TRBJ1-1, reads GAGVSQSPRYKVTKRGQDVALRCDPISGHVSLYWYRQALGQGPEFLTYFNYEAQQDKSGLPNDRFSAERPEGSISTLTIQRTEQRDSAMYRCASSLTGHTNTEAFFGQGTRLTVV.

The J gene is TRBJ1-5, the V gene TRBV19, with a tentative D call TRBD1 (5 bases). V gave up 5 bases and J gave up 1 base, with 15 bases separating them. Per the germline V gene, CDR1 is LNHDA and CDR2 is SQIVND (reference sequence). The CDR3 sequence is 16 residues long. The CDR3 reads CASSSTTARSNQPQHF. As DNA, the CDR3 is TGTGCCAGTAGTTCGACGACAGCCCGAAGCAATCAGCCCCAGCATTTT.

This clone was recorded once. The chain couples TRBV27 to TRBJ1-6; D is perhaps TRBD1 (5 bases). Trimming took off 4 bases at V and 7 bases at J, with 11 bases between the two ends. Germline V lookup: CDR1 MNHEY, CDR2 SMNVEV (reference sequence). The CDR3 is 14 amino acids. CDR3 bases: TGTGCCAGCAGTTATTACGGGGGGAATTCACCCCTCCACTTT. Amino acids: CASSYYGGNSPLHF.

This chain uses TRBV2 with TRBJ1-2; D gene uncertain. V lost 7 bases to trimming and J lost 6 bases, with 18 bases between them. Germline V CDR1 and CDR2: SNHLY, FYNNEI. This CDR3 has 14 amino acids. The CDR3 region is CASTRSGNGDGYTF. The CDR3 DNA reads as TGTGCCAGCACACGATCTGGGAATGGGGATGGCTACACCTTC.

The chain couples TRBV5-1 to TRBJ2-3; tentatively, D is TRBD2 (5 bases). Per the germline V gene, CDR1 is SGHRS and CDR2 is YFSETQ. Between the trimmed V and J ends, which lost 0 bases and 6 bases, there was a span of 14 bases. The CDR3 covers 15 residues. The CDR3 DNA reads TGCGCCAGCAGCTTGGTCGGGAATGAGTTGGATACGCAGTATTTT. Translated, it gives CASSLVGNELDTQYF.

This chain uses TRBV19 with TRBJ1-5; TRBD1 agrees at 10 bases. The junction had 3 bases not matched to a gene; V was cut back by 4 bases and J by 6 bases. Germline loops: CDR1 LNHDA, CDR2 SQIVND (reference sequence). The CDR3 has 14 residues. The CDR3 sequence: CASSRDRGSQPQHF. The CDR3 region has the DNA TGTGCCAGTAGTAGGGACAGGGGAAGTCAGCCCCAGCATTTT. Combining the CDR3 with reference TRBV19 and TRBJ1-5 gives the whole variable domain DGGITQSPKYLFRKEGQNVTLSCEQNLNHDAMYWYRQDPGQGLRLIYYSQIVNDFQKGDIAEGYSVSREKKESFPLTVTSAQKNPTAFYLCASSRDRGSQPQHFGDGTRLSIL.

The gene calls are TRBV6-1 and TRBJ2-3, with 7 bases fitting TRBD2. Looked up from germline, CDR1 is MNHNS and CDR2 is SASEGT. The CDR3 extends over 16 amino acids. Trimming took 1 base from V and 3 from J; bases not matched to a gene: 7. CDR3 bases: TGTGCCAGCAGTGAAGTGGCGGGAGTCGGAACAGATACGCAGTATTTT. Amino acid sequence: CASSEVAGVGTDTQYF.